Shown below are 22 T cell receptor beta chains from a single sample sequenced in a study of blood T cells in healthy people across ages. It was with a sample-barcoded 5' primer and a J-beta primer mix that a second PCR of roughly 7 to 11 cycles was run. Using its own MiXCR run on the 5' RACE reads, TCRdb lists one record per CDR3 protein. This table has approximately 1,100,000 distinct CDR3 sequences, around 45% appearing once. Specimen: blood. Source of these receptors: a woman aged 55-70 years in good health.

V is TRBV7-2 and J is TRBJ2-1, with a weak D call TRBD2 (6 bases). The V end was cut by 0 bases, the J end by 7 bases, with 13 bases between. Per germline, CDR1 SGHTA and CDR2 FQGNSA. The CDR3 has 15 residues. The CDR3 reads CASSLAYGSWNEQFF. The CDR3, as DNA: TGTGCCAGCAGCTTAGCGTACGGGAGCTGGAATGAGCAGTTCTTC. Together with reference TRBV7-2 and TRBJ2-1, the CDR3 gives the full variable domain: GAGVSQSPSNKVTEKGKDVELRCDPISGHTALYWYRQSLGQGLEFLIYFQGNSAPDKSGLPSDRFSAERTGGSVSTLTIQRTQQEDSAVYLCASSLAYGSWNEQFFGPGTRLTVL.

This clonotype came up a few times. The V call is TRBV12-3 or TRBV12-4, the J call TRBJ2-5, with 8 positions matching TRBD1. The trim removed 6 bases at V and 11 bases at J, leaving 14 bases unmatched. The CDR3 runs 14 residues. The CDR3 coding sequence is TGTGCCAGCAGCCCCAGTGGACAGGGAGGTGAGCAGTACTTC. It encodes CASSPSGQGGEQYF.

As concerns this clonotype: A much larger clone lies a single base off, so this may be a read error. The V and J genes are TRBV9 and TRBJ2-5; D not resolved. Trimming took off 4 bases at V and 11 bases at J, with 27 bases between the two ends. The germline CDR1 and CDR2 sequences are SGDLS and YYNGEE. This CDR3 comprises 16 residues. CDR3 coding DNA: TGTGCCAGCAGCCCCCCGGATGGGCGCAGCGACAATGAGCAGTACTTC. Residues: CASSPPDGRSDNEQYF.

CDR3 amino acids: CASSLSTGGDEQFF. As DNA, the CDR3 is TGCGCCAGCAGCTTGTCCACAGGGGGGGACGAGCAGTTCTTC. The V gene is TRBV5-1, the J gene TRBJ2-1; the D gene is possibly TRBD1 (8 bases). Germline V gives CDR1 SGHRS, CDR2 YFSETQ. The CDR3 totals 14 residues. Trimming left V 1 base short and J 10 bases short, with 15 bases between.

This sequence joins TRBV20-1 and TRBJ2-3; TRBD2 matches 9 bases. Unmatched junction bases numbered 6, after V lost 1 base and J lost 7 bases. The CDR3 runs 14 residues. Germline V gene sequence: CDR1 DFQATT, CDR2 SNEGSKA (reference sequence). The CDR3 DNA reads as TGCAGTGCTAGAGGTAGCGGGAGTTCTCATACGCAGTATTTT. Encoded protein: CSARGSGSSHTQYF.

In its sample, this clonotype was seen many times. The rearrangement links TRBV6-4 to TRBJ2-3; D uncertain. V lost 2 bases and J lost 6, with 12 bases in between. The CDR3 extends over 14 amino acids. Germline V CDR1 and CDR2: MRHNA, SNTAGT. This chain's CDR3 is CASSDGQQSDTQYF. CDR3 bases: TGTGCCAGCAGTGACGGGCAGCAATCCGATACGCAGTATTTT.

Many counts were recorded for this clonotype. This chain connects TRBV12-3 or TRBV12-4 to TRBJ2-2; D may be TRBD1 (5 bases). The ends were cut back, 3 bases at V and 1 base at J, with 9 bases in the middle. The CDR3 length is 15 residues. CDR3 bases: TGTGCCAGCAGTTTGGTGCAGGGGAACACCGGGGAGCTGTTTTTT. It is translated as CASSLVQGNTGELFF.

On this clonotype: One end of the junction does not line up with germline, which may come from a read error. The V gene is TRBV5-1, the J gene TRBJ2-7; the match to TRBD2 covers 7 bases. The CDR3 sequence is 14 residues long. Germline V CDR1 and CDR2: SGHRS, YFSETQ. The CDR3: CAISSTGGPYEQYF. In DNA form, the CDR3 reads TGCGCCATCAGCTCTACGGGAGGTCCCTACGAGCAGTACTTC.

The J gene is TRBJ2-6, the V gene TRBV29-1; a possible D gene is TRBD2 (6 bases). V lost 6 bases and J 3 bases, leaving 18 bases between the germline ends. Looked up from germline, CDR1 is SQVTM and CDR2 is ANQGSEA. This CDR3 has 16 amino acids. The CDR3 coding sequence is TGCAGCGTGTTGATTTGGGGGGTCGATGGGGCCAACGTCCTGACTTTC. Protein product: CSVLIWGVDGANVLTF. Full variable domain (remainder filled in from reference TRBV29-1 and TRBJ2-6): SAVISQKPSRDICQRGTSLTIQCQVDSQVTMMFWYRQQPGQSLTLIATANQGSEATYESGFVIDKFPISRPNLTFSTLTVSNMSPEDSSIYLCSVLIWGVDGANVLTFGAGSRLTVL.

The chain carries TRBV6-1 and TRBJ2-3; no firm D call. Germline loops: CDR1 MNHNS, CDR2 SASEGT. V lost 3 bases and J lost 5, with 15 bases in between. This CDR3 region has 15 residues. CDR3 amino acids: CASSETSGFVDTQYF. The CDR3 DNA reads as TGTGCCAGCAGTGAGACTTCGGGCTTCGTAGATACGCAGTATTTT.

The chain employs TRBV20-1 and TRBJ2-1; 11 positions agree with TRBD2. CDR1 is DFQATT, CDR2 SNEGSKA, per germline (reference sequence). The V and J ends lost 6 bases and 4 bases, in that order; junction bases with no gene match: 8. The CDR3 is 15 residues long. CDR3 protein: CSARRLAGLYNEQFF. CDR3 in DNA: TGCAGTGCCCGAAGACTAGCGGGATTATACAATGAGCAGTTCTTC.

This clonotype appeared a few times. The V gene is TRBV7-6, the J gene TRBJ2-5; 9 bases are a match to TRBD1. V shed 2 bases, J shed 2 bases, and the junction held 15 bases outside the gene matches. Germline V gene sequence: CDR1 SGHVS, CDR2 FNYEAQ. This CDR3 is built from 19 residues. The CDR3 reads CASSLLGTGYSGTQETQYF. DNA for the CDR3: TGTGCCAGCAGCTTACTGGGGACAGGGTATTCGGGAACTCAAGAGACCCAGTACTTC. Using reference TRBV7-6 and TRBJ2-5 for the parts outside the CDR3, the full variable domain is GAGVSQSPRYKVTKRGQDVALRCDPISGHVSLYWYRQALGQGPEFLTYFNYEAQQDKSGLPNDRFSAERPEGSISTLTIQRTEQRDSAMYRCASSLLGTGYSGTQETQYFGPGTRLLVL.

The V call is TRBV7-9, the J call TRBJ1-6; 7 bases are shared with TRBD1. The CDR3 contains 17 residues. CDR1 is SEHNR and CDR2 is FQNEAQ in the germline V gene (reference sequence). V dropped 2 bases and J dropped 8; count of bases not matched to a gene: 12. CDR3 coding DNA: TGTGCCAGCAGCTTAAACAGGGGTCTGGGAGTAGATTCACCCCTCCACTTT. Translated, it gives CASSLNRGLGVDSPLHF. The full variable domain, in which reference TRBV7-9 and TRBJ1-6 provide the parts outside the CDR3, is DTGVSQNPRHKITKRGQNVTFRCDPISEHNRLYWYRQTLGQGPEFLTYFQNEAQLEKSRLLSDRFSAERPKGSFSTLEIQRTEQGDSAMYLCASSLNRGLGVDSPLHFGNGTRLTVT.

The chain uses TRBV7-2 and TRBJ2-5; possible D gene TRBD1, 7 bases. This CDR3 has 16 residues. The V and J ends lost 1 base and 2 bases respectively, with 14 bases between them. The germline V gene has CDR1 SGHTA and CDR2 FQGNSA. In DNA form, the CDR3 reads TGTGCCAGCAGCTTAGTAGGGGGCGGGGTTCAAGAGACCCAGTACTTC. It is translated as CASSLVGGGVQETQYF.

This clonotype was picked up a small number of times. The V call is TRBV12-3 or TRBV12-4, the J call TRBJ2-6; D is perhaps TRBD1 (6 bases). This CDR3 has 15 residues. V shed 6 bases and J shed 2 bases, with 11 bases lying between them. The CDR3 spells CASRNRVTGANVLTF. In DNA, the CDR3 is TGTGCCAGCAGAAACAGGGTAACTGGGGCCAACGTCCTGACTTTC.

This clonotype has a handful of counts. The rearrangement links TRBV6-2 or TRBV6-3 to TRBJ2-3; 10 nucleotides agree with TRBD2. CDR3 length: 18 residues. Germline V gene data show CDR1 as MNHEY and CDR2 as SVGEGT. Trimming at V came to 0 bases and at J to 3 bases, leaving 9 bases not matched to a gene. CDR3 bases: TGTGCCAGCAGTTACTCGATCGCTAGCGGGAGTTCGACAGATACGCAGTATTTT. Translated: CASSYSIASGSSTDTQYF.

A few counts support this clonotype. This chain connects TRBV6-5 to TRBJ2-5; TRBD2 matches 9 bases. CDR3 length: 15 amino acids. V lost 2 bases and J lost 5; bases outside the gene matches: 6. Germline assignment: CDR1 MNHEY and CDR2 SVGAGI. This chain's CDR3 is CASSYEGLAWETQYF. The DNA for the CDR3 is TGTGCCAGCAGTTACGAAGGACTAGCGTGGGAGACCCAGTACTTC.

This clonotype has just a few counts. The chain combines TRBV20-1 with TRBJ2-5; TRBD2 agrees at 13 bases. Germline CDR1 is DFQATT and CDR2 is SNEGSKA (reference sequence). V lost 5 bases, J lost 2 bases, and 5 bases stayed unmatched. CDR3 size: 15 residues. The CDR3 loop is CSAPGTSGIQETQYF. CDR3 DNA: TGCAGTGCTCCGGGGACTAGCGGGATTCAAGAGACCCAGTACTTC.

The chain uses TRBV9 and TRBJ1-1; D is unresolved. Trimming cost V 3 bases and J 1 base, with 16 bases left between them. The CDR3 is 16 amino acids. Germline CDR1 SGDLS, CDR2 YYNGEE. The CDR3 DNA reads TGTGCCAGCAGCGCCTCGGGCGGAAACACGAACACTGAAGCTTTCTTT. As protein: CASSASGGNTNTEAFF.

The CDR3 is CASSPRDRVIADTQYF. In nucleotides, the CDR3 is TGTGCCAGCAGCCCCCGGGACAGGGTAATTGCAGATACGCAGTATTTT. This sequence joins TRBV3-1 and TRBJ2-3; 9 bases map to TRBD1. Germline-derived CDR1 and CDR2 are LGHDT and YNNKEL (reference sequence). The CDR3 is 16 residues long. V dropped 4 bases and J dropped 4; count of bases not matched to a gene: 9.

J is TRBJ2-1 and V is TRBV12-3 or TRBV12-4; D may correspond to TRBD1 or TRBD2 (5 bases each). Trimming left V 5 bases short and J 7 bases short, with 18 bases between. The CDR3 is 15 residues long. This CDR3 reads CASSTEGWGMNEQFF. CDR3 in DNA: TGTGCCAGCAGTACCGAGGGGTGGGGGATGAATGAGCAGTTCTTC.

The chain has TRBV10-3 and TRBJ1-1; 8 positions agree with TRBD1. Germline V gene sequence: CDR1 ENHRY, CDR2 SYGVKD. V was pared by 4 bases and J by 8 bases, with 6 bases of the junction left unmatched. The CDR3 runs to 13 residues. Here the CDR3 reads CAISAYGQGEAFF. The CDR3 nucleotides read TGTGCCATCAGTGCTTACGGACAGGGAGAAGCTTTCTTT.